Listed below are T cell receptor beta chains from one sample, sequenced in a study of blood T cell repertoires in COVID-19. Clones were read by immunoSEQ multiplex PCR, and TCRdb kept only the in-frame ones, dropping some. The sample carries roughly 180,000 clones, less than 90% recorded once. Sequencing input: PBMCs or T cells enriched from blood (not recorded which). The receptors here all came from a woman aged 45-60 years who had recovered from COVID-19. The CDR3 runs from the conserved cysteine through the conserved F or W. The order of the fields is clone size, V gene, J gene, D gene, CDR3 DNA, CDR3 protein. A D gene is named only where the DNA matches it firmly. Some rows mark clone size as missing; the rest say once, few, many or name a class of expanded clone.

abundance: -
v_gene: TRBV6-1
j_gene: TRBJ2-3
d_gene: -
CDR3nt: TGTGCCAGCAGTGAAATCGATCAAACGGGAGATACGCAGTATTTT
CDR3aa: CASSEIDQTGDTQYF

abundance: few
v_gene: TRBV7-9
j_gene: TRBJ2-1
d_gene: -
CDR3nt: TGTGCCACTCTAGCTGTCCAACAGCGGCGGCGACATACCTACAATGAGCAGTTCTTC
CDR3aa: CATLAVQQRRRHTYNEQFF

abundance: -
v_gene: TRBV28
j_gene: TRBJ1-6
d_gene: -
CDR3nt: TGTGCCAGCAGTCCGAGCTCCTATAATTCACCCCTCCACTTT
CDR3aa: CASSPSSYNSPLHF

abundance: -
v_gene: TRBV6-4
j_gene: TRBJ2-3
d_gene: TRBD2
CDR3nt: TGTGCCAGCAGTGAAGCCGGGGGGGCACCAGATACGCAGTATTTT
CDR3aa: CASSEAGGAPDTQYF

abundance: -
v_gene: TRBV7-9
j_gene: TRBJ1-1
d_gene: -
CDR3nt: TGTGCCTATGACGGGGGGACTGAAGCTTTCTTT
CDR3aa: CAYDGGTEAFF

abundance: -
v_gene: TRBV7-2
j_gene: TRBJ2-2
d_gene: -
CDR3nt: TGTGCCAGCAGCTTAGAAAGGGGCACCGGGGAGCTGTTTTTT
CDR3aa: CASSLERGTGELFF

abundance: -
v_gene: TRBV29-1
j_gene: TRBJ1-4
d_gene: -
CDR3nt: TGCAGCGTAATTAGGGTAAAGGGGGAAAAACTGTTTTTT
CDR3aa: CSVIRVKGEKLFF

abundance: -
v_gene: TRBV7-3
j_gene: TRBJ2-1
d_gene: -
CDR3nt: TGTGCCAGCAGCTTAACCAAGAACTACCCGCAGTTCTTC
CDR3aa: CASSLTKNYPQFF

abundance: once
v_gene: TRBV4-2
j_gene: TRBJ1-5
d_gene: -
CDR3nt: TGTGCCAGTGGGGCGGCTCAGCCCCAGCATTTT
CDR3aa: CASGAAQPQHF

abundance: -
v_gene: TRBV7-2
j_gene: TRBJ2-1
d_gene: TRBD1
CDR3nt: TGTGCCAGCAGCCCTGGACAGGGGGCGGGGGAGCAGTTCTTC
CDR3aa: CASSPGQGAGEQFF

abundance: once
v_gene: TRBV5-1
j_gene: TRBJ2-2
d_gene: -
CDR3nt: TGCGCCAGCAGTCAGGGCCCAATGGCCGGGGAGCTGTTTTTT
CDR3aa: CASSQGPMAGELFF

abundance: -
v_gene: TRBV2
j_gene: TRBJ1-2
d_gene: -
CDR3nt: TGTGCCAGTTTCAGGGACAACGTCTATGGCTACACCTTC
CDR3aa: CASFRDNVYGYTF